The 18 T cell receptor beta chains reported below all come from one sample, sequenced in a study of T-cell reconstitution after alpha-beta-depleted transplantation in children. Unique molecular identifiers were incorporated into the prepared TCRbeta library. TCRdb re-called the PCR reads through MiXCR, storing one row per CDR3 protein. The sample records approximately 980,000 distinct CDR3 sequences, about 31% being singletons. The sequencing used PBMCs, mostly from graft donor cells, collected 360 days after TCRalphabeta/CD19-depleted stem cell transplant. The receptor set was obtained from a boy in the first two years of life who had a stem cell transplant for SCID, so the T cells may come from the graft donor.

This clonotype appeared a single time. The V gene is TRBV11-2, the J gene TRBJ2-1; D may correspond to TRBD1 or TRBD2 (5 bases each). CDR1 and CDR2 from the germline V gene are SGHAT and FQNNGV. The germline V and J ends were trimmed by 0 bases and 0 bases, with 18 bases remaining between them. CDR3 length: 19 amino acids. In nucleotides, the CDR3 is TGTGCCAGCAGCTTAGATCCCCTAAGAGGGGCACTCTCCTACAATGAGCAGTTCTTC. Amino acids: CASSLDPLRGALSYNEQFF.

In this sample, this clonotype turned up a few times. The V gene is TRBV28, the J gene TRBJ2-1; 8 bases are shared with TRBD1. CDR3 length: 14 amino acids. Germline CDR1 MDHEN, CDR2 SYDVKM. Trimming cost V 6 bases and J 7 bases; bases outside gene matches: 8. DNA for the CDR3: TGTGCCAGCAGCTACCCAGGGGGCCGGAATGAGCAGTTCTTC. It yields the protein CASSYPGGRNEQFF.

The V call is TRBV4-1, the J call TRBJ2-7; 8 nucleotides match TRBD1. J gave up 10 bases and V 4 bases, and 15 bases lay outside the gene matches. The CDR3 is 15 residues long. The germline V gene has CDR1 MGHRA and CDR2 YSYEKL. The CDR3 DNA follows: TGCGCCAGCAGCCCCCGGGACAGGTCCCTCCTCGGACAGTACTTC. Translated: CASSPRDRSLLGQYF.

The chain joins TRBV27 to TRBJ2-1; D gene ambiguous. The germline CDR1 and CDR2 sequences are MNHEY and SMNVEV (reference sequence). The CDR3 is 13 residues long. V lost 2 bases and J lost 6, with 8 bases in between. In DNA, the CDR3 is TGTGCCAGCAGTTTAATCCCGGGCAATGAGCAGTTCTTC. It is translated as CASSLIPGNEQFF.

J is TRBJ2-1 and V is TRBV25-1; TRBD1 aligns across 7 bases. V lost 8 bases to trimming and J lost 3 bases; unmatched junction nucleotides: 7. CDR1 MGHDK and CDR2 SYGVNS come from the germline V gene. This CDR3 region has 14 residues. The CDR3: CASGWAGGYNEQFF. The CDR3 DNA sequence: TGTGCCAGCGGCTGGGCAGGGGGCTACAATGAGCAGTTCTTC.

This clonotype showed up just a few times. The chain employs TRBV6-2 or TRBV6-3 and TRBJ2-7, with 7 bases fitting TRBD1. The junction had 7 bases not matched to a gene; V was cut back by 0 bases and J by 2 bases. This CDR3 spans 16 amino acids. Germline V gives CDR1 MNHEY, CDR2 SVGEGT. This chain's CDR3 is CASSYSVRDSPYEQYF. CDR3 sequence (DNA): TGTGCCAGCAGTTACTCTGTCCGGGACAGCCCCTACGAGCAGTACTTC.

The chain recombines TRBV29-1 with TRBJ1-1; D call uncertain. The germline V and J ends were trimmed by 6 bases and 2 bases, with 13 bases remaining between them. CDR1 and CDR2 (germline): SQVTM, ANQGSEA. The CDR3 is 13 residues long. The CDR3 protein is CSVAMRLNTEAFF. CDR3 bases: TGCAGCGTAGCCATGCGATTAAACACTGAAGCTTTCTTT.

In this sample, this clonotype turned up many times. The chain carries TRBV7-3 and TRBJ1-1; D remains ambiguous. Trimming pared 2 bases from V and 4 bases from J, leaving 11 bases between. This CDR3 is 14 amino acids long. CDR1 SGHTA and CDR2 FQGTGA come from the germline V gene. CDR3 in amino acids: CASSLASLGTEAFF. The CDR3 coding sequence is TGTGCCAGCAGCTTAGCCTCCCTGGGCACTGAAGCTTTCTTT.

V is TRBV21-1 and J is TRBJ2-7; the D call in the table, TRBD1, was not verified against the DNA. TRBV21-1 is shown as a pseudogene. This CDR3 spans 18 amino acids. The CDR3 region is CASSRRLQGGQGINEQYF. The DNA for the CDR3 is TGTGCCAGCAGCAGAAGGTTGCAAGGGGGACAGGGAATCAACGAGCAGTACTTC.

The rearrangement joins TRBV12-3 or TRBV12-4 to TRBJ2-1, with D hard to call. The V end was cut by 8 bases, the J end by 8 bases, with 4 bases between. The CDR3 runs to 9 residues. DNA for the CDR3: TGTGCCAGCTTCGATGAGCAGTTCTTC. It codes for CASFDEQFF.

This chain links TRBV3-1 with TRBJ2-7, with D perhaps TRBD1 or TRBD2 (5 bases each). Trimming took 2 bases from V and 1 from J, leaving 9 bases between them. The length of the CDR3 is 14 residues. The V gene's germline CDR1 is LGHDT and CDR2 YNNKEL (reference sequence). For the CDR3, the DNA is TGTGCCAGCAGCCAAAGAGGGGTGTCCTACGAGCAGTACTTC. The encoded protein is CASSQRGVSYEQYF.

CDR3 residues: CATSSAIRQSSYNEQFF. In DNA, the CDR3 is TGTGCCACCAGCAGCGCTATAAGACAGTCCTCCTACAATGAGCAGTTCTTC. The chain carries TRBV15 and TRBJ2-1; D may be TRBD1 (5 bases). There are 17 residues in the CDR3. Germline CDR1 LNHNV, CDR2 YYDKDF (reference sequence). V was shortened by 3 bases and J by 0 bases, with 15 bases between the two germline ends.

The chain joins TRBV6-5 to TRBJ2-1, with D perhaps being TRBD1 or TRBD2 (5 bases each). The CDR3 covers 16 residues. The germline V and J ends were trimmed by 4 bases and 4 bases, with 17 bases remaining between them. CDR1 and CDR2 from the germline V gene are MNHEY and SVGAGI. The CDR3 coding sequence is TGTGCCAGCAGTTTCTTATGGTGGGGGAATTACAATGAGCAGTTCTTC. It encodes CASSFLWWGNYNEQFF.

The chain joins TRBV20-1 to TRBJ2-5; D ambiguous. The V end lost 7 bases, the J end lost 4 bases, and 16 bases lay between the germline ends. This CDR3 comprises 13 residues. From germline, CDR1 is DFQATT and CDR2 SNEGSKA (reference sequence). The CDR3 DNA follows: TGCAGTGTCGATGTGGGTAAGGGAGAGACCCAGTACTTC. This gives the protein CSVDVGKGETQYF.

The V and J genes are TRBV3-1 and TRBJ2-5; tentatively, D is TRBD2 (5 bases). The germline V and J ends were trimmed by 4 bases and 3 bases, with 12 bases remaining between them. The CDR3 has 14 amino acids. Germline V gene sequence: CDR1 LGHDT, CDR2 YNNKEL (reference sequence). CDR3 bases: TGTGCCAGCAGCCGTGGAGGCCGGGAAGAGACCCAGTACTTC. Its translation: CASSRGGREETQYF.

In this sample, this clonotype turned up many times. The CDR3 DNA follows: TGTGCCAGCAGCCTTGGACAGGGGCTCTACGAGCAGTACTTC. As protein: CASSLGQGLYEQYF. This sequence joins TRBV7-2 and TRBJ2-7, with 9 bases matching TRBD1. The trim removed 5 bases at V and 3 bases at J, leaving 5 bases unmatched. There are 14 residues in the CDR3. CDR1 is SGHTA, CDR2 FQGNSA, per germline.

This clonotype came up many times. The chain employs TRBV18 and TRBJ2-5; D is undetermined. V was cut by 8 bases and J by 4 bases, with 11 bases left in between. CDR3 length: 12 residues. From germline, CDR1 is KGHSH and CDR2 LQKENI. The CDR3 spells CASSPRPETQYF. For the CDR3, the DNA is TGTGCCAGCAGCCCTCGCCCAGAGACCCAGTACTTC.

This clonotype was detected only a few times. The chain carries TRBV27 and TRBJ2-6, with D unresolved. The CDR3 has 14 amino acids. Trimming shortened V by 4 bases and J by 0 bases, and 4 bases separated the two germline ends. Germline V gene data show CDR1 as MNHEY and CDR2 as SMNVEV (reference sequence). The CDR3 protein is CASSWDSGANVLTF. CDR3 nucleotide sequence: TGTGCCAGCAGTTGGGACTCTGGGGCCAACGTCCTGACTTTC.